What follows are 26 T cell receptor beta chains derived from one specimen sequenced in a study of tumor-infiltrating lymphocytes in primary liver carcinoma. cDNA specific to TCR beta was made from 450 to 500 ng of total RNA, with a constant-region primer employed for priming. Construction of TCR beta libraries relied on three successive nested multiplex PCR rounds employing slightly modified ARM-PCR. Two initial PCR rounds of around 9 cycles each paired TRBV1-TRBV30 forward primers with a C-beta reverse primer. TCRdb re-derived calls from the multiplex PCR reads in MiXCR, one entry per CDR3 protein. Of 300,000 to 400,000 distinct CDR3 sequences listed, 65% are singletons. Blood RNA came from unsorted whole blood; germline DNA was also extracted. The sequenced material came from peripheral blood. Receptors originate from a man between 40 and 49 years old with primary liver carcinoma and hepatitis B virus infection.

In this sample, this clonotype turned up once. A much larger clone differs by one base, so this may be a read error. The rearrangement links TRBV6-1 to TRBJ2-5; D may be TRBD1 (5 bases). The CDR3 contains 12 residues. V gave up 8 bases and J gave up 4 bases, with 11 bases separating them. The germline CDR1 and CDR2 sequences are MNHNS and SASEGT. DNA for the CDR3: TGTGCCAGCGGGGCTAACTTAGAGACCCAGTACTTC. Amino acids: CASGANLETQYF.

This sequence joins TRBV28 and TRBJ2-7, with TRBD1 matching over 10 bases. The V and J ends lost 7 bases and 3 bases, in that order; junction bases with no gene match: 9. Germline V gene data show CDR1 as MDHEN and CDR2 as SYDVKM. This CDR3 is 15 amino acids long. DNA for the CDR3: TGTGCCAGCAACACTGGACAGGGGGGAGGCTACGAGCAGTACTTC. Translating gives CASNTGQGGGYEQYF.

As regards this clonotype: This may come from a read error, since a much larger clone is one base off. The chain recombines TRBV6-2 or TRBV6-3 with TRBJ2-5; D assignment may be TRBD1 or TRBD2 (6 bases each). V lost 10 bases and J lost 5, with 17 bases in between. The CDR3 length is 13 residues. From germline, CDR1 is MNHEY and CDR2 SVGEGT. CDR3 nucleotide sequence: TGTGCCAACAGGGAGACTAGGGTGGAGACCCAGTACTTC. It translates to CANRETRVETQYF.

The DNA for the CDR3 is TGTGCCAGCAGTTTATATTGGGGAGAGAATGACAGGGTCTACGAGCAGTACTTC. Amino acids: CASSLYWGENDRVYEQYF. The V call is TRBV28, the J call TRBJ2-7, with TRBD1 matching over 7 bases. Germline-derived CDR1 and CDR2 are MDHEN and SYDVKM. The CDR3 runs to 18 residues. The V gene end was trimmed by 1 base and the J gene end by 3 bases; junction bases not matched to a gene: 15.

A word on this clonotype: This CDR3 fails to terminate in the conserved phenylalanine or tryptophan, so it likely reflects a read error. The gene calls are TRBV24-1 and TRBJ2-1; 13 bases match TRBD2. The CDR3 is 17 residues long. Germline CDR1 reads KGHDR; CDR2 reads SFDVKD. The V gene end was trimmed by 5 bases and the J gene end by 5 bases; junction bases not matched to a gene: 8. This chain's CDR3 is CATSGGGGLAGHNEQFL. In DNA, the CDR3 is TGTGCCACCAGTGGAGGGGGGGGACTAGCGGGACACAATGAGCAGTTCTTA.

This clonotype came up once. An end of the junction does not agree with germline; a read error may underlie this. J is TRBJ1-3 and V is TRBV6-2 or TRBV6-3; D might be TRBD1 (5 bases). This CDR3 contains 17 residues. Germline V gene data show CDR1 as MNHEY and CDR2 as SVGEGT. The DNA of the CDR3 is TGTGCCAGCAGTTACCGAGGGGTCTCTCACTCTGGAAACGCCATATATTTT. Residues: CASSYRGVSHSGNAIYF.

This clonotype was picked up one time. The chain has TRBV11-1 and TRBJ1-2; D remains unclear. CDR3 size: 15 residues. The germline CDR1 and CDR2 sequences are SGHAT and FQDESV (reference sequence). V was shortened by 3 bases and J by 5 bases, with 16 bases between the two germline ends. The chain's CDR3 is CASSLGNQGLYGYTF. The CDR3 DNA reads as TGTGCCAGCAGCTTGGGGAACCAAGGGCTGTATGGCTACACCTTC.

On this clonotype: A much larger clone lies one base from this, so it may be a read error. V gene TRBV6-6 combines with J gene TRBJ2-2, with D perhaps TRBD1 (6 bases). V lost 9 bases, J lost 4 bases, and 18 bases lay in between. The CDR3 is made up of 15 amino acids. Germline CDR1 reads MNHNY; CDR2 reads SVGAGI (reference sequence). DNA of the CDR3: TGTGCCAGGACCGAACGACAGGCGGTCACCGGGGAGCTGTTTTTT. Translating it yields CARTERQAVTGELFF.

A remark on this clonotype: The missing conserved phenylalanine or tryptophan at the end of this CDR3 makes a read error likely. The J gene is TRBJ2-1, the V gene TRBV5-1; 10 bases map to TRBD2. The CDR3 extends over 15 amino acids. Germline loops: CDR1 SGHRS, CDR2 YFSETQ. Trimming at V came to 7 bases and at J to 4 bases, leaving 8 bases not matched to a gene. This CDR3 reads CASHTGTSAYNEQFL. Written as DNA, the CDR3 is TGCGCCAGCCACACCGGGACTAGCGCTTACAATGAGCAGTTCTTA.

The rearrangement links TRBV5-6 to TRBJ2-2; D tentatively fits TRBD1 or TRBD2 (6 bases each). The germline gives CDR1 SGHDT, CDR2 YYEEEE. The CDR3 has 14 residues. With 0 bases removed from V and 5 bases from J, the gap between germline ends came to 8 bases. In nucleotides, the CDR3 is TGTGCCAGCAGCTTGGTAGGGGGGACCGGGGAGCTGTTTTTT. The encoded protein is CASSLVGGTGELFF.

This chain uses TRBV11-2 with TRBJ2-7; TRBD2 might be the D (5 bases). Looked up from germline, CDR1 is SGHAT and CDR2 is FQNNGV. The CDR3 is 16 residues long. The ends were cut back, 5 bases at V and 0 bases at J, with 17 bases in the middle. CDR3: CASSPIGYGLSYEQYF. CDR3 in DNA: TGTGCCAGCAGCCCGATCGGATATGGACTCTCCTACGAGCAGTACTTC.

This clonotype showed up many times. This chain links TRBV10-3 with TRBJ1-1, with 10 bases lining up with TRBD1. Germline CDR1 ENHRY, CDR2 SYGVKD. CDR3 length equals 13 residues. The ends lost 11 bases at V and 4 bases at J; junction bases unmatched: 7. The CDR3 region has the DNA TGTGCCGTCCTAGGGACAGGGGTCACTGAAGCTTTCTTT. This encodes CAVLGTGVTEAFF.

In the case of this clonotype: With a much larger clone just one base away, this may be a read error. Because the CDR3 is missing its conserved closing phenylalanine or tryptophan, this is likely a read error. The V call is TRBV6-5, the J call TRBJ2-2, with D unresolved. The CDR3 has 13 amino acids. The germline V gene encodes CDR1 MNHEY and CDR2 SVGAGI. V was shortened by 6 bases and J by 0 bases, with 5 bases between the two germline ends. The CDR3 region is CASRLTNTGELFL. CDR3 DNA sequence: TGTGCCAGCAGACTAACGAACACCGGGGAGCTGTTTCTT.

Notes on this clonotype: A much larger clone differs from this one at a single base, so this may be a read error. CDR3 sequence reads: CASGLGLAGSYNEQFF. CDR3 bases: TGTGCTAGTGGTTTGGGACTAGCGGGCTCCTACAATGAGCAGTTCTTC. The rearrangement links TRBV12-5 to TRBJ2-1; 10 bases line up with TRBD2. The CDR3 runs 16 residues. Germline V gene sequence: CDR1 LGHNT, CDR2 FRNRAP. The V gene end was trimmed by 1 base and the J gene end by 0 bases; junction bases not matched to a gene: 0.

CDR3 loop: CASSSLDGTRSGNEQFF. The CDR3 DNA follows: TGTGCCAGCAGCTCCCTTGACGGGACTAGAAGTGGCAATGAGCAGTTCTTC. The chain is built from TRBV7-9 and TRBJ2-1, with TRBD2 matching 8 bases. The CDR3 runs to 17 residues. V was pared by 4 bases and J by 6 bases, with 14 bases of the junction left unmatched. Germline V gives CDR1 SEHNR, CDR2 FQNEAQ (reference sequence).

The chain carries TRBV11-2 and TRBJ2-2, with D possibly TRBD2 on 6 matching bases. Germline V gene lookup returns CDR1 SGHAT and CDR2 FQNNGV. CDR3 length: 14 amino acids. V was clipped by 0 bases and J by 10 bases, with 12 bases between them. This CDR3 reads CASSLDGGTQELFF. CDR3 coding DNA: TGTGCCAGCAGCTTAGATGGCGGGACCCAGGAGCTGTTTTTT.

This clonotype occurred once. The CDR3 end shows no conserved phenylalanine or tryptophan, and so a read error is likely. The gene calls are TRBV11-2 and TRBJ2-5; 9 bases map to TRBD1. Germline CDR1 reads SGHAT; CDR2 reads FQNNGV. V shed 5 bases and J 5 bases; nucleotides not matched to a gene: 6. This CDR3 spans 14 amino acids. The DNA of the CDR3 is TGTGCCAGCAGCGTCACAGGGGGCAAGGAGACCCAGTACTCC. Protein sequence: CASSVTGGKETQYS.

This chain joins TRBV11-2 and TRBJ2-1; D is tentatively TRBD1 or TRBD2 (5 bases each). V was shortened by 5 bases and J by 15 bases, with 26 bases between the two germline ends. This CDR3 has 15 amino acids. CDR1 is SGHAT, CDR2 FQNNGV, per germline. The CDR3 sequence is CASSRSGTSYNKRFF. The CDR3 region has the DNA TGTGCCAGCAGCCGATCAGGGACCTCCTACAATAAGCGGTTCTTC.

V is TRBV7-9 and J is TRBJ2-6, with a weak D call TRBD1 (6 bases). The V end was cut by 2 bases, the J end by 7 bases, with 15 bases between. Germline V gene data show CDR1 as SEHNR and CDR2 as FQNEAQ (reference sequence). This CDR3 region has 16 residues. The CDR3 DNA sequence: TGTGCCAGCAGCTTACCGGACAGTCCGTCAGCCAACGTCCTGACTTTC. Its translation: CASSLPDSPSANVLTF.

This clonotype was detected many times. The CDR3 is CASSLLSQGNNSPLHF. CDR3 nucleotide sequence: TGTGCCAGCAGTTTACTCTCACAGGGGAATAATTCACCCCTCCACTTT. The chain links TRBV6-5 to TRBJ1-6; 7 bases are a match to TRBD1. The CDR3 runs to 16 residues. V dropped 4 bases and J dropped 5; count of bases not matched to a gene: 8. CDR1 is MNHEY, CDR2 SVGAGI, per germline.

This clonotype showed up just once. The gene calls are TRBV6-1 and TRBJ2-1, with D tentatively TRBD2 (7 bases). CDR3 length: 12 residues. The V end lost 6 bases, the J end lost 13 bases, and 16 bases lay between the germline ends. The germline gives CDR1 MNHNS, CDR2 SASEGT. The CDR3 here is CASRTPGGDQFF. Written as DNA, the CDR3 is TGTGCCAGCAGAACCCCGGGGGGCGATCAGTTCTTC.

Comments on this clonotype: Sequence at one end of the junction differs from germline and may be a read error. The rearrangement joins TRBV5-6 to TRBJ1-1; D is unclear. Germline CDR1 reads SGHDT; CDR2 reads YYEEEE. The CDR3 loop spans 12 amino acids. The CDR3 nucleotides are TGTGCCAGCAGCTTTTTGAACACTGAAGCTTCCTTT. Translated, it gives CASSFLNTEASF.

This clonotype was seen a single time. One junction end disagrees with the germline gene, perhaps due to a read error. V is TRBV11-2 and J is TRBJ2-3, with a tentative D call TRBD2 (6 bases). The V gene's germline CDR1 is SGHAT and CDR2 FQNNGV. This CDR3 contains 17 residues. The CDR3 region is CASSLRTSGGTADTQYF. The DNA for the CDR3 is TGTGCCAGCAGCTTACGGACCAGCGGCGGGACGGCAGATACACAGTATTTT.

A word on this clonotype: Mismatch with germline at one junction end may stem from a read error. The CDR3 region is CASSEALQAYELYF. CDR3 DNA: TGTGCCAGCAGTGAAGCGTTGCAGGCCTACGAGCTGTACTTC. This chain links TRBV6-1 with TRBJ2-7; D remains ambiguous. The CDR3 runs 14 residues. CDR1 and CDR2 (germline): MNHNS, SASEGT.

As concerns this clonotype: One end of the junction fails to match germline, which may point to a read error. This chain joins TRBV4-2 and TRBJ2-5; D is uncertain. This CDR3 spans 13 amino acids. The germline V gene has CDR1 LGHNA and CDR2 YNFKEQ. CDR3 DNA sequence: TGTACCAGCAGCCAGATGACTGGAGAGACCCAATACTTC. Amino acids: CTSSQMTGETQYF.

Only one count was recorded for this clonotype. Lacking the conserved final phenylalanine or tryptophan, this CDR3 likely reflects a read error. V gene TRBV12-3 or TRBV12-4 combines with J gene TRBJ1-2; D is perhaps TRBD1 (5 bases). CDR3 length: 14 amino acids. The CDR3 loop reads CAGSFRGSAYGYTS. In DNA form, the CDR3 reads TGTGCCGGCAGTTTTAGGGGTTCAGCCTATGGCTACACCTCC.